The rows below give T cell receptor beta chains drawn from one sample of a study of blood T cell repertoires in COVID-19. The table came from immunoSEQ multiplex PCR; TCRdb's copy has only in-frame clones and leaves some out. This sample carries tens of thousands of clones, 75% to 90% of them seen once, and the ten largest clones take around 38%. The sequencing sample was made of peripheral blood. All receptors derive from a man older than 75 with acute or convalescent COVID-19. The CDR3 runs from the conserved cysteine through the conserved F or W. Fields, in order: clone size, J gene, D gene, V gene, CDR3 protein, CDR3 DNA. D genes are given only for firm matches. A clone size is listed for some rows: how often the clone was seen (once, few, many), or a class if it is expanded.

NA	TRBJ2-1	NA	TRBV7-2	CASSLGQRAYNEQFF	TGTGCCAGCAGCTTAGGGCAGCGAGCCTACAATGAGCAGTTCTTC
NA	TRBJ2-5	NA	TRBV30	CAWSPFGSEETQYF	TGTGCCTGGAGTCCATTCGGGTCGGAGGAGACCCAGTACTTC
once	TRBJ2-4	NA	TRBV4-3	CASSQDFRGVKNIQYF	TGCGCCAGCAGCCAAGATTTCAGGGGGGTTAAAAACATTCAGTACTTC
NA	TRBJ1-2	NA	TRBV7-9	CASSLAPVHGYTF	TGTGCCAGCAGCTTAGCACCAGTCCATGGCTACACCTTC
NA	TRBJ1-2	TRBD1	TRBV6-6	CASTIPDRAYGYTF	TGTGCCAGCACCATCCCGGACAGGGCCTATGGCTACACCTTC
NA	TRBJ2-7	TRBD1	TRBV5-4	CASRSPGQGFNEQYF	TGTGCCAGCAGGTCGCCGGGACAGGGCTTCAACGAGCAGTACTTC
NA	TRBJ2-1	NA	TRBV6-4	CASSAEGRMGHEQFF	TGTGCCAGCAGTGCTGAAGGACGGATGGGGCATGAGCAGTTCTTC
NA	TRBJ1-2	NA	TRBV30	CAWRQDNYGYTF	TGTGCCTGGCGACAGGATAACTATGGCTACACCTTC
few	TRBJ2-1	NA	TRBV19	CASSPGFEQFF	TGTGCCAGTAGTCCAGGGTTTGAGCAGTTCTTC
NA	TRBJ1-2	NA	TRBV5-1	CASSATTFNYGYTF	TGCGCCAGCAGCGCTACGACATTTAACTATGGCTACACCTTC
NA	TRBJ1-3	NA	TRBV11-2	CASSLGSSGNTIYF	TGTGCCAGCAGCTTAGGCAGCTCTGGAAACACCATATATTTT
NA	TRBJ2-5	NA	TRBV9	CASSVAYRGQETQYF	TGTGCCAGCAGCGTAGCCTACCGTGGCCAAGAGACCCAGTACTTC
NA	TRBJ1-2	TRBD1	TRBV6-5	CASSYLDRVRYTF	TGTGCCAGCAGTTACCTAGACAGGGTACGCTACACCTTC
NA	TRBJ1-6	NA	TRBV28	CASYSRRGSPLHF	TGTGCCTCATACAGTCGAAGGGGATCACCCCTCCACTTT
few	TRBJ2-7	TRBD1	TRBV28	CASNPTGIRGHEQYF	TGTGCCAGCAACCCGACAGGGATTCGGGGCCACGAGCAGTACTTC
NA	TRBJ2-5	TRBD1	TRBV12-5	CASGQGAAETQYF	TGTGCTAGTGGACAGGGGGCCGCAGAGACCCAGTACTTC
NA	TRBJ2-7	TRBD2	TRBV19	CASSSLTSGRIEEQYF	TGTGCCAGTAGTTCCTTAACTAGCGGGAGAATCGAAGAGCAGTACTTC
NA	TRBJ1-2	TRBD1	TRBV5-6	CASSPDRDYGYTF	TGTGCCAGCAGCCCTGACAGGGATTATGGCTACACCTTC
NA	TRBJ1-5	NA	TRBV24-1	CATSDPSTGYNNQPQHF	TGTGCCACCAGTGATCCCTCAACAGGGTACAACAATCAGCCCCAGCATTTT
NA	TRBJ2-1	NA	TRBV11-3	CASSLVQGSYNEQFF	TGTGCCAGCAGCTTAGTTCAGGGGTCCTACAATGAGCAGTTCTTC
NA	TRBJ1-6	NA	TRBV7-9	CASSDDQGFSPLHF	TGTGCCAGCAGCGATGATCAGGGATTTTCACCCCTCCACTTT
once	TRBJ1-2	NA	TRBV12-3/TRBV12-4	CASWDQGTYGYTF	TGTGCCAGCTGGGACCAGGGGACCTATGGCTACACCTTC
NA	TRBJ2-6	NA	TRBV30	CAWIEGAGANVLTF	TGTGCCTGGATTGAGGGGGCTGGGGCCAACGTCCTGACTTTC
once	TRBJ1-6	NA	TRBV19	CASSLHGEEGSPLHF	TGTGCCAGTAGTCTACACGGGGAGGAGGGCTCACCCCTCCACTTT
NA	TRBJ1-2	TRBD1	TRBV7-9	CASSLARGQVNYGYTF	TGTGCCAGCAGCTTAGCTAGGGGACAGGTTAACTATGGCTACACCTTC
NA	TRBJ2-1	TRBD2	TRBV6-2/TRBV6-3	CASSYFGLAGHEQFF	TGTGCCAGCAGTTACTTCGGACTAGCGGGACATGAGCAGTTCTTC
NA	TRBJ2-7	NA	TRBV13	CASSHPEGGGTYEQYF	TGTGCCAGCAGCCACCCCGAGGGAGGGGGGACCTACGAGCAGTACTTC